The 26 T cell receptor beta chains reported below all come from one sample, sequenced in a study of shared clonotypes between healthy human individuals. Using immunoSEQ multiplex PCR, the repertoire was profiled, and TCRdb retains in-frame clones only, with some absent. The sample records some 1,600,000 clones, 98% being singletons. Material for sequencing was naive CD4+ T cells sorted from blood. Indicated subset: CD45RA+ positively selected. The receptors were sampled from a man in his thirties or forties in good health.

V usage is TRBV13 and J usage is TRBJ2-7; no clear D. Trimming shortened V by 3 bases and J by 0 bases, and 15 bases separated the two germline ends. Germline V lookup: CDR1 PRHDT, CDR2 FYEKMQ (reference sequence). There are 16 residues in the CDR3. This CDR3 is CASSFRTPAFSYEQYF. As DNA, the CDR3 is TGTGCCAGCAGCTTCCGGACCCCGGCCTTCTCCTACGAGCAGTACTTC.

This chain joins TRBV6-5 and TRBJ1-1; no clear D. The germline gives CDR1 MNHEY, CDR2 SVGAGI. This CDR3 has 15 amino acids. V was pared by 2 bases and J by 1 base, with 11 bases between. The CDR3 spells CASSYERIGNTEAFF. In DNA, the CDR3 is TGTGCCAGCAGTTACGAACGCATCGGGAACACTGAAGCTTTCTTT.

Points on this clone: Other DNA variants within this sample encode the same CDR3. The chain has TRBV25-1 and TRBJ2-5, with 7 bases that match TRBD2. Per germline, CDR1 MGHDK and CDR2 SYGVNS. Trimming took 1 base from V and 5 from J; bases not matched to a gene: 4. This CDR3 is 14 amino acids long. For the CDR3, the DNA is TGTGCCAGCAGTGAATTAGCGGGCCAGGAGACCCAGTACTTC. This sequence encodes CASSELAGQETQYF.

This chain links TRBV2 with TRBJ2-1; the D gene could be TRBD1 or TRBD2 (5 bases each). The CDR3 loop spans 14 amino acids. CDR1 is SNHLY, CDR2 FYNNEI, per germline. Deletions cut 1 base from V and 3 bases from J, with 7 bases between. Here the CDR3 DNA reads TGTGCCAGCAGTGAAGGGGGGTTCTACAATGAGCAGTTCTTC. Its translation is CASSEGGFYNEQFF.

This chain uses TRBV7-9 with TRBJ1-4; 8 positions match TRBD1. Germline lookup yields CDR1 SEHNR and CDR2 FQNEAQ (reference sequence). This CDR3 region has 16 residues. V trimming: 1 base; J trimming: 4 bases; junction bases outside the gene matches: 5. The CDR3: CASSLETGGFNEKLFF. The CDR3 DNA reads TGTGCCAGCAGCTTAGAAACAGGGGGGTTTAATGAAAAACTGTTTTTT.

The chain has TRBV6-1 and TRBJ1-3, with D possibly TRBD1 on 5 matching bases. CDR3 length: 14 amino acids. Germline V gene data show CDR1 as MNHNS and CDR2 as SASEGT. Between the trimmed V and J ends, which lost 3 bases and 4 bases, there was a span of 10 bases. CDR3 amino acids: CASSDRERGNTIYF. The CDR3 nucleotides are TGTGCCAGCAGTGACAGGGAGCGAGGAAACACCATATATTTT.

CDR3 in DNA: TGTGCCAGCAGCCAAGATGGTGGTGGACTAGCGGCCACAGATACGCAGTATTTT. Translated, it gives CASSQDGGGLAATDTQYF. The genes are TRBV4-2 and TRBJ2-3, with TRBD2 matching 10 bases. The J segment lost 2 bases and the V segment lost 0 bases, leaving 8 bases of the junction unmatched. The CDR3 extends over 18 amino acids. The V gene's germline CDR1 is LGHNA and CDR2 YNFKEQ.

The rearrangement uses TRBV19 and TRBJ1-4, with a weak D call TRBD1 (5 bases). CDR1 and CDR2 (germline): LNHDA, SQIVND (reference sequence). V gave up 4 bases and J gave up 7 bases, with 13 bases separating them. This CDR3 spans 14 amino acids. CDR3 DNA sequence: TGTGCCAGTAGTAGGTCAGGGCGAGGTGAAAAACTGTTTTTT. It translates to CASSRSGRGEKLFF.

The chain combines TRBV6-1 with TRBJ2-7; no definite D call. Germline V gives CDR1 MNHNS, CDR2 SASEGT. The CDR3 loop spans 13 amino acids. V was pared by 4 bases and J by 3 bases, with 10 bases between. CDR3 region: CASSVEHRYEQYF. The CDR3 nucleotides are TGTGCCAGCAGTGTTGAACACCGCTACGAGCAGTACTTC.

The chain joins TRBV5-4 to TRBJ1-1; 12 bases match TRBD1. CDR3 length: 14 residues. The trim removed 4 bases at V and 5 bases at J, leaving 3 bases unmatched. Looked up from germline, CDR1 is SGHNT and CDR2 is YYREEE (reference sequence). CDR3 loop: CASSGTGGRTEAFF. DNA for the CDR3: TGTGCCAGCAGCGGGACAGGGGGCCGTACTGAAGCTTTCTTT.

The chain combines TRBV5-4 with TRBJ2-6, with 9 bases fitting TRBD2. CDR3 length equals 14 residues. Germline V gene sequence: CDR1 SGHNT, CDR2 YYREEE (reference sequence). The ends lost 3 bases at V and 13 bases at J; junction bases unmatched: 8. The CDR3 DNA sequence: TGTGCCAGCAGCTCCTCCGGGACTAGCTCTGTCCTGACTTTC. This translates into CASSSSGTSSVLTF.

Points on this clone: Other nucleotide sequences in the sample specify the same CDR3. The chain uses TRBV18 and TRBJ2-5; D is ambiguous. Trimming left V 0 bases short and J 3 bases short, with 2 bases between. In germline, CDR1 is KGHSH, CDR2 LQKENI. The CDR3 is 12 residues long. CDR3 DNA sequence: TGTGCCAGCTCACCACCGGAAGAGACCCAGTACTTC. Protein sequence: CASSPPEETQYF.

With regard to this clone: Within the sample, other DNA sequences also encode this same CDR3. The chain recombines TRBV5-1 with TRBJ2-5; 8 bases map to TRBD1. After removal of 0 bases from V and 3 bases from J, the junction contained 4 bases not matched to a gene. Germline CDR1 SGHRS, CDR2 YFSETQ. The CDR3 has 15 amino acids. The CDR3, as DNA: TGCGCCAGCAGCTTGGCCGGGACAGGAGAAGAGACCCAGTACTTC. Protein product: CASSLAGTGEETQYF.

The chain recombines TRBV5-1 with TRBJ1-1; D might be TRBD1 (6 bases). CDR3 length: 21 amino acids. Germline V CDR1 and CDR2: SGHRS, YFSETQ. The V end lost 0 bases, the J end lost 5 bases, and 32 bases lay between the germline ends. The CDR3 DNA reads TGCGCCAGCAGCTTGGGAAGGAACTTGTACGGGACACCGGTTTGGAATACTGAAGCTTTCTTT. Residues: CASSLGRNLYGTPVWNTEAFF.

V gene TRBV29-1 combines with J gene TRBJ1-1, with 11 bases lining up with TRBD1. The J segment lost 4 bases and the V segment lost 4 bases, leaving 2 bases of the junction unmatched. The CDR3 sequence is 13 residues long. Per the germline V gene, CDR1 is SQVTM and CDR2 is ANQGSEA. Written as DNA, the CDR3 is TGCAGCGTTGTGGGACAGGGGGTCACTGAAGCTTTCTTT. It is translated as CSVVGQGVTEAFF.

The CDR3 coding sequence is TGTGCCAGCAGTACAAAGACTAGTTCTGGGGCCAACGTCCTGACTTTC. Translated: CASSTKTSSGANVLTF. The chain couples TRBV5-4 to TRBJ2-6; the D gene is possibly TRBD2 (6 bases). Deletions cut 5 bases from V and 1 base from J, with 13 bases between. This CDR3 comprises 16 residues. Germline values: CDR1 SGHNT, CDR2 YYREEE (reference sequence).

The J gene is TRBJ2-3, the V gene TRBV5-4; D is undetermined. This CDR3 region has 14 residues. CDR1 is SGHNT and CDR2 is YYREEE in the germline V gene (reference sequence). V shed 1 base and J shed 6 bases, with 12 bases lying between them. Here the CDR3 reads CASSLIGQVDTQYF. The CDR3 bases are TGTGCCAGCAGCTTGATTGGTCAGGTGGATACGCAGTATTTT.

The chain has TRBV4-1 and TRBJ1-5; TRBD1 is a possible D gene (6 bases). Trimming took off 3 bases at V and 3 bases at J, with 15 bases between the two ends. Looked up from germline, CDR1 is MGHRA and CDR2 is YSYEKL. CDR3 size: 16 residues. The DNA of the CDR3 is TGCGCCAGCAGCCAGGGACCGACAGGCCTCAATCAGCCCCAGCATTTT. Translation: CASSQGPTGLNQPQHF.

The table lists this clone with a count of one. The V and J genes are TRBV6-1 and TRBJ1-4; TRBD1 might be the D (5 bases). V lost 6 bases, J lost 0 bases, and 5 bases lay in between. The CDR3 extends over 13 amino acids. In germline, CDR1 is MNHNS, CDR2 SASEGT. The CDR3 is CASRTATNEKLFF. The CDR3 nucleotides are TGTGCCAGCAGGACAGCAACTAATGAAAAACTGTTTTTT.

DNA for the CDR3: TGTGCCAGCACCCAAGGCCCCCTCTCCGAGCAGTACTTC. Encoded protein: CASTQGPLSEQYF. The chain recombines TRBV6-1 with TRBJ2-7; D remains unclear. The length of the CDR3 is 13 residues. Germline V lookup: CDR1 MNHNS, CDR2 SASEGT. V lost 7 bases, J lost 6 bases, and 16 bases lay in between.

The chain employs TRBV4-1 and TRBJ2-5; 8 bases are a match to TRBD2. The germline V gene has CDR1 MGHRA and CDR2 YSYEKL. The junction had 7 bases not matched to a gene; V was cut back by 2 bases and J by 2 bases. The length of the CDR3 is 16 residues. The CDR3 DNA is TGCGCCAGCAGCCAATCAAGCGGGAGAGGACAAGAGACCCAGTACTTC. This gives the protein CASSQSSGRGQETQYF.

The CDR3, as DNA: TGTGCCAGTAGTATAGCGCGTCCAGATACGCAGTATTTT. Its protein product is CASSIARPDTQYF. The chain links TRBV19 to TRBJ2-3, with unresolved D. V lost 1 base and J lost 4, with 6 bases in between. The germline V gene has CDR1 LNHDA and CDR2 SQIVND (reference sequence). This CDR3 is built from 13 residues.

The chain joins TRBV7-9 to TRBJ1-4; the D is unclear. There are 14 residues in the CDR3. The germline CDR1 and CDR2 sequences are SEHNR and FQNEAQ (reference sequence). V lost 4 bases and J lost 2, with 8 bases in between. CDR3 bases: TGTGCCAGCAGCTCGGGTTGGACTAATGAAAAACTGTTTTTT. It codes for CASSSGWTNEKLFF.

The chain uses TRBV4-1 and TRBJ2-7; D is unresolved. V dropped 0 bases and J dropped 3 bases, with 12 bases sitting between them. Looked up from germline, CDR1 is MGHRA and CDR2 is YSYEKL. The CDR3 consists of 15 residues. In nucleotides, the CDR3 is TGCGCCAGCAGCCAAGATAAGGGCACTCTCTACGAGCAGTACTTC. Amino acids: CASSQDKGTLYEQYF.

With respect to this clone: This sample includes further DNA sequences coding for the same CDR3. The chain carries TRBV5-5 and TRBJ2-7; D is unclear. The CDR3 consists of 12 residues. Germline-derived CDR1 and CDR2 are SGHKS and YYEKEE (reference sequence). Trimming removed 0 bases from V and 4 bases from J, with 5 bases in between. The CDR3 is CASSLGVYEQYF. In nucleotides, the CDR3 is TGTGCCAGCAGCTTGGGGGTATACGAGCAGTACTTC.

V and J are TRBV28 and TRBJ1-2, with D perhaps TRBD1 (5 bases). V lost 5 bases and J 4 bases, leaving 14 bases between the germline ends. From germline, CDR1 is MDHEN and CDR2 SYDVKM. This CDR3 contains 14 residues. CDR3 loop: CASSIPGRSYGYTF. The DNA for the CDR3 is TGTGCCAGCAGTATCCCGGGACGGTCCTATGGCTACACCTTC.